This entry lists 20 T cell receptor beta chains sequenced from one sample in a study of T cell responses to AZD1222 COVID-19 vaccine (dated by TCRdb to the early 2020s). Receptors were amplified or captured by the immunoSEQ multiplex PCR assay. TCRdb's version of the immuneACCESS table is confined to in-frame rearrangements and falls short of the full clone set. An unresolved V gene accounts for under half of the shortfall where checked; the remainder is of unknown origin. Present in this sample are 110,000 or so clones, 86% of which were seen just once. 15% to 20% of the sample comes from the top ten. The time point tag for this specimen amounts to: about 28 days (+/-7) after the second vaccine dose. This sample comprised peripheral blood, obtained 28 days after the second AZD1222 dose. Every receptor here comes from an adult who received the AZD1222 COVID-19 vaccine.

The gene calls are TRBV7-7 and TRBJ2-2; 8 positions match TRBD1. From germline, CDR1 is SSHAT and CDR2 FNYEAQ (reference sequence). V dropped 5 bases and J dropped 1; count of bases not matched to a gene: 3. The CDR3 sequence is 15 residues long. Here the CDR3 reads CASSAGQVNTGELFF. The CDR3 nucleotides are TGTGCCAGCAGCGCGGGACAGGTGAACACCGGGGAGCTGTTTTTT.

The V gene is TRBV7-3, the J gene TRBJ2-5; D remains ambiguous. The CDR3 is 14 residues long. CDR1 and CDR2 (germline): SGHTA, FQGTGA. The V and J ends lost 2 bases and 5 bases respectively, with 12 bases between them. The CDR3 DNA reads TGTGCCAGCAGCTTAGTTGCGGACGCGGAGACCCAGTACTTC. Protein sequence: CASSLVADAETQYF. The full variable domain, with the rest looked up from reference TRBV7-3 and TRBJ2-5, is GAGVSQTPSNKVTEKGKYVELRCDPISGHTALYWYRQSLGQGPEFLIYFQGTGAADDSGLPNDRFFAVRPEGSVSTLKIQRTERGDSAVYLCASSLVADAETQYFGPGTRLLVL.

This chain links TRBV28 with TRBJ1-2; D call uncertain. Trimming removed 6 bases at V and 3 bases at J, with 14 bases between. Per germline, CDR1 MDHEN and CDR2 SYDVKM. This CDR3 contains 14 residues. DNA for the CDR3: TGTGCCAGCAGCCACGGCCGGGCATACTATGGCTACACCTTC. Translated, it gives CASSHGRAYYGYTF.

The chain has TRBV6-2 or TRBV6-3 and TRBJ1-1; D not certain. The ends were cut back, 2 bases at V and 3 bases at J, with 7 bases in the middle. Germline-derived CDR1 and CDR2 are MNHEY and SVGEGT. This CDR3 contains 13 residues. In nucleotides, the CDR3 is TGTGCCAGCAGTTACGGAGAGTACACTGAAGCTTTCTTT. It encodes CASSYGEYTEAFF.

The chain uses TRBV29-1 and TRBJ1-1, with TRBD1 matching 8 bases. The germline V gene encodes CDR1 SQVTM and CDR2 ANQGSEA. V lost 5 bases, J lost 7 bases, and 6 bases stayed unmatched. The CDR3 extends over 12 amino acids. The CDR3 loop is CSVKTGEGEAFF. The CDR3 bases are TGCAGCGTTAAGACAGGGGAGGGTGAAGCTTTCTTT.

This clone was seen a handful of times. This chain uses TRBV2 with TRBJ1-1; 7 nucleotides align to TRBD1. The V and J ends lost 7 bases and 5 bases, in that order; junction bases with no gene match: 7. The CDR3 sequence is 13 residues long. CDR1 is SNHLY, CDR2 FYNNEI, per germline. The DNA for the CDR3 is TGTGCCAGCAATCGACAGGGAGGGACTGAAGCTTTCTTT. Translating gives CASNRQGGTEAFF.

The chain combines TRBV5-1 with TRBJ1-6, with D unresolved. V lost 4 bases and J 10 bases, leaving 15 bases between the germline ends. The CDR3 covers 14 residues. The germline V gene has CDR1 SGHRS and CDR2 YFSETQ. This chain's CDR3 is CASSQDVQFSPLHF. CDR3 sequence (DNA): TGCGCCAGCAGCCAGGACGTACAATTCTCACCCCTCCACTTT.

The CDR3 DNA reads as TGTGCCAGCAGCTTATGGGGCGGGAGTGCCCACGAGCAGTACTTC. Its protein product is CASSLWGGSAHEQYF. The chain carries TRBV7-8 and TRBJ2-7; 7 nucleotides match TRBD2. After removal of 2 bases from V and 5 bases from J, the junction contained 9 bases not matched to a gene. This CDR3 spans 15 amino acids. Germline assignment: CDR1 SGHVS and CDR2 FQNEAQ.

This sequence joins TRBV5-1 and TRBJ2-3; 13 bases are a match to TRBD2. Trimming took 9 bases from V and 2 from J; bases not matched to a gene: 12. Germline CDR1 SGHRS, CDR2 YFSETQ. This CDR3 is built from 17 residues. The CDR3, as DNA: TGCGCCACCCGACTCGGGACTAGCGGGGAGAACACAGATACGCAGTATTTT. This gives the protein CATRLGTSGENTDTQYF.

The chain is built from TRBV7-8 and TRBJ1-2; 7 bases match TRBD1. The CDR3 runs 15 residues. Trimming removed 5 bases from V and 4 bases from J; junction bases left unmatched: 10. Germline loops: CDR1 SGHVS, CDR2 FQNEAQ. The CDR3 loop reads CASSPRVRTGYGYTF. The CDR3 coding sequence is TGTGCCAGCAGCCCAAGGGTGAGGACAGGCTATGGCTACACCTTC.

The V gene is TRBV7-8, the J gene TRBJ1-1, with D possibly being TRBD1 (5 bases). The CDR3 length is 20 residues. V lost 1 base and J 1 base, leaving 25 bases between the germline ends. Germline assignment: CDR1 SGHVS and CDR2 FQNEAQ. The CDR3 is CASSLGLTRSSRAGNTEAFF. The CDR3 DNA sequence: TGTGCCAGCAGCTTAGGGTTAACCAGAAGCTCCAGGGCCGGGAACACTGAAGCTTTCTTT.

This clone was recorded only once. The rearrangement uses TRBV30 and TRBJ2-3; D remains unclear. Germline loops: CDR1 GTSNPN, CDR2 SVGIG (reference sequence). Trimming pared 4 bases from V and 4 bases from J, leaving 12 bases between. The CDR3 extends over 13 amino acids. The CDR3 reads CAWTQRRADTQYF. The CDR3, as DNA: TGTGCCTGGACCCAGCGCCGGGCAGATACGCAGTATTTT.

This chain connects TRBV7-9 to TRBJ1-1; D remains unclear. The CDR3 sequence is 12 residues long. V lost 5 bases and J lost 10, with 14 bases in between. Germline V gives CDR1 SEHNR, CDR2 FQNEAQ (reference sequence). Here the CDR3 reads CASSPPKGAAFF. In DNA form, the CDR3 reads TGTGCCAGCAGCCCTCCTAAAGGCGCAGCTTTCTTT.

The rearrangement uses TRBV27 and TRBJ1-2; no reliable D call. The CDR3 loop spans 13 amino acids. Trimming stripped 6 bases from V and 0 bases from J, with 8 bases between. Germline-derived CDR1 and CDR2 are MNHEY and SMNVEV (reference sequence). The CDR3 is CASRTAPNYGYTF. The CDR3 DNA reads TGTGCCAGCAGAACGGCGCCTAACTATGGCTACACCTTC.

Only one count was recorded for this clone. V is TRBV28 and J is TRBJ2-3; 10 bases match TRBD2. Germline CDR1 reads MDHEN; CDR2 reads SYDVKM. V trimming: 6 bases; J trimming: 5 bases; junction bases outside the gene matches: 11. The CDR3 has 16 residues. The CDR3 bases are TGTGCCAGCAGCTCAGCCACGGGACTAGCGCTAGATACGCAGTATTTT. It codes for CASSSATGLALDTQYF.

The chain has TRBV11-2 and TRBJ2-7; 12 bases match TRBD2. Losses at the gene ends were 3 bases for V and 4 bases for J; bases not matched to a gene: 4. In germline, CDR1 is SGHAT, CDR2 FQNNGV. The CDR3 covers 15 residues. The DNA of the CDR3 is TGTGCCAGCAGCTTGACTAGCGGGAGTATTTACGAGCAGTACTTC. Protein: CASSLTSGSIYEQYF. The whole variable domain, remainder taken from reference TRBV11-2 and TRBJ2-7, is EAGVAQSPRYKIIEKRQSVAFWCNPISGHATLYWYQQILGQGPKLLIQFQNNGVVDDSQLPKDRFSAERLKGVDSTLKIQPAKLEDSAVYLCASSLTSGSIYEQYFGPGTRLTVT.

DNA of the CDR3: TGTGCCAGCAGTTACTCGGGGGGCGGTAATTCACCCCTCCACTTT. This translates into CASSYSGGGNSPLHF. The V and J genes are TRBV6-5 and TRBJ1-6, with a tentative D call TRBD1 (6 bases). The CDR3 is 15 residues long. V was shortened by 0 bases and J by 6 bases, with 9 bases between the two germline ends. Germline assignment: CDR1 MNHEY and CDR2 SVGAGI.

The chain employs TRBV27 and TRBJ1-2; TRBD1 is a possible D gene (6 bases). The CDR3 extends over 14 amino acids. The germline gives CDR1 MNHEY, CDR2 SMNVEV (reference sequence). V was trimmed by 4 bases and J by 4 bases, leaving 13 bases between them. CDR3 DNA sequence: TGTGCCAGCAGTTCCAACAGGGTTCTCTATGGCTACACCTTC. Translation gives CASSSNRVLYGYTF.

This clone was seen only once. This CDR3 reads CASSWTGGGEKLFF. CDR3 nucleotide sequence: TGTGCCAGCAGTTGGACAGGGGGGGGCGAAAAACTGTTTTTT. The chain is built from TRBV6-5 and TRBJ1-4, with 10 nucleotides matching TRBD1. Germline CDR1 reads MNHEY; CDR2 reads SVGAGI. V was clipped by 4 bases and J by 8 bases; unmatched bases: 4. This CDR3 is built from 14 residues.

The rearrangement links TRBV28 to TRBJ1-1; TRBD1 might be the D (6 bases). Trimming shortened V by 2 bases and J by 5 bases, and 12 bases separated the two germline ends. Germline V CDR1 and CDR2: MDHEN, SYDVKM. This CDR3 has 14 residues. CDR3 nucleotides: TGTGCCAGCAGTTTAAGCCAGGGGAGGACTGAAGCTTTCTTT. It yields the protein CASSLSQGRTEAFF.